The 8 T cell receptor beta chains below come from one sample, sequenced in a study of ipilimumab plus nivolumab after autologous stem cell transplantation. The protocol was immunoSEQ multiplex PCR, while the TCRdb copy is restricted to in-frame clones and leaves out a portion. This sample has roughly 86,000 clones, with nearly 85% found just once. The specimen was PBMCs, collected in a trial of ipilimumab plus nivolumab as post-transplant consolidation. All receptors derive from a male donor with diffuse large B-cell lymphoma.

The chain has TRBV18 and TRBJ2-3; 9 positions agree with TRBD1. The CDR3 totals 15 residues. The V gene's germline CDR1 is KGHSH and CDR2 LQKENI. V shed 6 bases and J 4 bases; nucleotides not matched to a gene: 8. CDR3 bases: TGTGCCAGCTCCCGGAGGACAGGGGAGGCAGATACGCAGTATTTT. As protein: CASSRRTGEADTQYF.

This clone turned up a few times. One junction end does not reproduce the germline sequence, and a read error may be involved. The gene calls are TRBV7-8 and TRBJ2-7; 8 bases line up with TRBD2. The CDR3 sequence is 14 residues long. Germline assignment: CDR1 SGHVS and CDR2 FQNEAQ. CDR3: CASSRGGYSDEQYF. For the CDR3, the DNA is TGTGCCAGCAGCCGCGGGGGGTACTCCGACGAGCAGTACTTC.

This rearrangement joins TRBV7-9 to TRBJ1-2; D gene uncertain. The CDR3 runs 14 residues. With 1 base removed from V and 8 bases from J, the gap between germline ends came to 14 bases. CDR1 SEHNR and CDR2 FQNEAQ come from the germline V gene (reference sequence). The CDR3 is CASSLETSGMGYTF. The CDR3 DNA reads TGTGCCAGCAGCTTAGAAACCTCTGGCATGGGCTACACCTTC.

The V call is TRBV4-2, the J call TRBJ1-1, with a possible D match to TRBD1 (5 bases). The V gene lost 4 bases and the J gene lost 8 bases, with 17 bases spanning the gap. From germline, CDR1 is LGHNA and CDR2 YNFKEQ. The CDR3 extends over 14 amino acids. CDR3 bases: TGTGCCAGCAGCCCAGAGGGGACCCACCAAGAAGCTTTCTTT. The encoded protein is CASSPEGTHQEAFF.

The CDR3 region has the DNA TGTGCCATCAGTGAGTCGAAGTCACCCCTCCACTTT. Protein product: CAISESKSPLHF. The V and J genes are TRBV10-3 and TRBJ1-6; D unclear. Per the germline V gene, CDR1 is ENHRY and CDR2 is SYGVKD. Trimming stripped 0 bases from V and 10 bases from J, with 4 bases between. The CDR3 contains 12 residues.

This clone was counted a few times. In the same sample, other DNA sequences code for this CDR3. This chain joins TRBV5-4 and TRBJ2-5, with TRBD2 as a possible D gene (6 bases). Looked up from germline, CDR1 is SGHNT and CDR2 is YYREEE (reference sequence). The length of the CDR3 is 13 residues. With 0 bases removed from V and 5 bases from J, the gap between germline ends came to 8 bases. CDR3 DNA sequence: TGTGCCAGCAGCTTGGAAGGGAGGGAGACCCAGTACTTC. Residues: CASSLEGRETQYF.

The chain uses TRBV11-2 and TRBJ2-3, with 7 bases identical to TRBD1. V lost 6 bases and J lost 4; bases outside the gene matches: 13. Germline-derived CDR1 and CDR2 are SGHAT and FQNNGV. This CDR3 is 16 amino acids long. CDR3 residues: CASSNYWDSRSDTQYF. CDR3 DNA: TGTGCCAGCAGTAACTACTGGGACAGCCGGTCAGATACGCAGTATTTT.

In its sample, this clone was seen a few times. This chain connects TRBV5-6 to TRBJ2-3; D is unresolved. CDR3 length: 12 amino acids. Germline V gene data show CDR1 as SGHDT and CDR2 as YYEEEE. Trimming pared 1 base from V and 2 bases from J, leaving 2 bases between. This chain's CDR3 is CASSLFTDTQYF. The CDR3 region has the DNA TGTGCCAGCAGCTTGTTCACAGATACGCAGTATTTT.